This T cell receptor (beta chain) was profiled in a study of blood T cells in healthy people across ages. Total RNA was extracted at no less than 5.5 micrograms per sample. Details on this clonotype: Its antigen remains unidentified.

Trimming took 5 bases from V and 7 from J, leaving 17 bases between them. The germline gives CDR1 SGHTA, CDR2 FQGNSA. This CDR3 comprises 15 residues. Study-level results: The study could not conclusively compare naive and antigen-experienced cells, given its unsorted PBMCs.

Then a second PCR, running roughly 7 to 11 cycles, was carried out with a sample-barcoded 5' primer and a J-beta primer mix. Individual samples furnished no less than 3 million CDR3-containing paired-end reads apiece. A single record per CDR3 protein comes from TCRdb applying MiXCR to the 5' RACE reads. The profile shows 750,000 to 950,000 distinct CDR3 sequences, roughly 25% of them singletons. These same records also appear under a second study, on T cells of mothers and their children.

This receptor was taken from a boy between 10 and 17 years old in good health. This sequence joins TRBV7-2 and TRBJ2-2, with D uncertain. The sample consisted of blood. The CDR3 is CASSVTVQSGGELFF. CDR3 nucleotides: TGTGCCAGCAGCGTAACGGTCCAAAGTGGCGGGGAGCTGTTTTTT.